These T cell receptor beta chains were read from a single sample in a study of blood T cell repertoires in COVID-19. Measured with immunoSEQ multiplex PCR; TCRdb has only the in-frame clones, and not every one. The sample includes 350,000 to 400,000 clones, approximately 89% seen only once; the top ten take 0.7% to 0.95%. The specimen was PBMCs or T cells enriched from blood (not recorded which). Receptors originate from a woman in her thirties or forties who had been exposed to COVID-19. Both conserved end residues are part of each CDR3. A D gene is named only where the DNA matches it firmly. Size tells how often a clone was seen (once, few, many) or the class of an expanded clone, and some rows leave it out.

cdr3_aa,cdr3_nt,j_call,clone_size,d_call,v_call
CASSFQPGQPQHF,TGTGCCAGCAGCTTTCAACCGGGTCAGCCCCAGCATTTT,TRBJ1-5,once,NA,TRBV7-2
CASSLGLAGFYNEQFF,TGCGCCAGCAGCTTGGGACTAGCGGGATTTTACAATGAGCAGTTCTTC,TRBJ2-1,NA,TRBD2,TRBV5-1
CAAIPGLAGGEQFF,TGTGCCGCTATTCCGGGACTAGCGGGAGGTGAGCAGTTCTTC,TRBJ2-1,NA,TRBD2,TRBV30
CASTYTGGGRGSYNEQFF,TGCGCCAGCACATATACTGGCGGTGGAAGAGGCTCCTACAATGAGCAGTTCTTC,TRBJ2-1,NA,NA,TRBV5-1
CASSPSEDQPQHF,TGTGCCAGCTCACCATCTGAGGATCAGCCCCAGCATTTT,TRBJ1-5,few,NA,TRBV18
CASSQEVAGVGNQPQHF,TGCGCCAGCAGCCAAGAAGTGGCAGGGGTCGGGAATCAGCCCCAGCATTTT,TRBJ1-5,NA,NA,TRBV4-3
CASSFSRENQPQHF,TGTGCCAGCAGCTTTAGTAGGGAGAATCAGCCCCAGCATTTT,TRBJ1-5,NA,NA,TRBV7-2
CASSLGITIEGYNEQFF,TGTGCCAGCAGCCTAGGGATCACAATCGAGGGCTACAATGAGCAGTTCTTC,TRBJ2-1,NA,NA,TRBV5-5
CASRRGVTEAFF,TGTGCCAGCAGGCGGGGAGTCACTGAAGCTTTCTTT,TRBJ1-1,NA,NA,TRBV11-3
CASSVSGQGARETQYF,TGTGCCAGCAGCGTTTCGGGACAGGGGGCAAGGGAGACCCAGTACTTC,TRBJ2-5,NA,TRBD1,TRBV9
CASSLVGRGELDTQYF,TGCGCCAGCAGCTTGGTGGGGCGGGGGGAACTAGATACGCAGTATTTT,TRBJ2-3,NA,TRBD2,TRBV5-1
CASSLGQAPVDEQYF,TGTGCCAGCAGCTTAGGACAGGCCCCTGTCGACGAGCAGTACTTC,TRBJ2-7,NA,NA,TRBV7-9
CASSPKDRERDTEAFF,TGCGCCAGCAGCCCAAAAGACAGGGAAAGGGACACTGAAGCTTTCTTT,TRBJ1-1,NA,TRBD1,TRBV5-1
CASSLAGFGNQPQHF,TGTGCCAGCAGTCTCGCGGGATTTGGGAATCAGCCCCAGCATTTT,TRBJ1-5,NA,NA,TRBV27
CASSLANSDRGASGANVLTF,TGCGCCAGCAGCTTGGCCAACTCGGACAGGGGAGCCTCTGGGGCCAACGTCCTGACTTTC,TRBJ2-6,NA,TRBD1,TRBV5-1
CASSKRTSGGPYNEQFF,TGTGCCAGCAGCAAACGGACTAGCGGGGGGCCGTACAATGAGCAGTTCTTC,TRBJ2-1,NA,TRBD2,TRBV7-2
CASSLGQGEGYTF,TGCGCCAGCAGCTTGGGTCAGGGGGAAGGCTACACCTTC,TRBJ1-2,NA,TRBD1,TRBV5-1
CATSDFSRGSSYNEQFF,TGTGCCACCAGTGATTTCTCTAGGGGGAGCTCCTACAATGAGCAGTTCTTC,TRBJ2-1,NA,NA,TRBV24-1
CASSLVPGGNQPQHF,TGCGCCAGCAGCTTGGTCCCCGGGGGAAATCAGCCCCAGCATTTT,TRBJ1-5,NA,NA,TRBV5-1
CASSPPRGLAGAGELFF,TGTGCCAGCAGCCCTCCCCGTGGACTAGCGGGGGCCGGGGAGCTGTTTTTT,TRBJ2-2,NA,TRBD2,TRBV5-4
CASSPNHLMNYGYTF,TGTGCCAGCAGCCCTAACCATTTGATGAACTATGGCTACACCTTC,TRBJ1-2,NA,NA,TRBV7-8
CASSLSPTINYGYTF,TGTGCCAGCTCACTTTCTCCTACTATAAACTATGGCTACACCTTC,TRBJ1-2,NA,NA,TRBV18
CASSFVPFGRASENTIYF,TGTGCCAGCAGCTTCGTTCCCTTTGGCAGGGCCTCGGAAAACACCATATATTTT,TRBJ1-3,NA,NA,TRBV7-9
CASSQQTGDNSPLHF,TGTGCCAGCAGCCAACAGACAGGGGATAATTCACCCCTCCACTTT,TRBJ1-6,NA,TRBD1,TRBV5-4
CASSTPNGGGTEAFF,TGTGCCAGCAGCACCCCCAACGGGGGAGGCACTGAAGCTTTCTTT,TRBJ1-1,once,NA,TRBV13
CASSFDAGGDSGNTIYF,TGTGCCAGCAGCTTTGACGCAGGGGGCGACTCTGGAAACACCATATATTTT,TRBJ1-3,NA,TRBD1,TRBV7-8
CASSQDWVSGSTSRDTQYF,TGCGCCAGCAGCCAAGATTGGGTTAGCGGGAGTACTTCCAGAGATACGCAGTATTTT,TRBJ2-3,NA,TRBD2,TRBV4-1
CASSPESQVYEQYF,TGTGCCAGCTCACCAGAGTCCCAAGTCTACGAGCAGTACTTC,TRBJ2-7,few,NA,TRBV18
CATSMRTVTGNTIYF,TGTGCCACCAGCATGCGGACAGTTACTGGAAACACCATATATTTT,TRBJ1-3,NA,NA,TRBV15
CASSSLQGMANNSPLHF,TGTGCCAGTAGTTCGCTACAGGGGATGGCTAATAATTCACCCCTCCACTTT,TRBJ1-6,NA,TRBD1,TRBV19
CASSLGQGRLYNEQFF,TGTGCCAGCAGCTTGGGTCAGGGGCGGCTCTACAATGAGCAGTTCTTC,TRBJ2-1,NA,NA,TRBV7-3
CASSLASTTVANTEAFF,TGTGCCAGCAGCTTAGCAAGTACTACGGTAGCAAACACTGAAGCTTTCTTT,TRBJ1-1,NA,NA,TRBV11-3
CASSPPRTGDGYTF,TGTGCCAGCAGCCCCCCACGGACAGGGGACGGCTACACCTTC,TRBJ1-2,NA,TRBD1,TRBV2
CASSPAGGANQPQHF,TGTGCCAGCAGCCCAGCAGGGGGAGCAAATCAGCCCCAGCATTTT,TRBJ1-5,few,TRBD1,TRBV7-9
CASNLRGYSNQPQHF,TGTGCCAGCAACTTAAGGGGGTATAGCAATCAGCCCCAGCATTTT,TRBJ1-5,NA,NA,TRBV2
CASSRTSGRVEEFF,TGTGCCAGCAGCCGGACTAGCGGGAGGGTCGAGGAGTTCTTC,TRBJ2-1,NA,TRBD2,TRBV7-2
CASSTFATNEKLFF,TGTGCCAGTAGTACCTTTGCAACTAATGAAAAACTGTTTTTT,TRBJ1-4,NA,NA,TRBV19
CASSPSLGPGNTIYF,TGCGCCAGCAGCCCTTCGCTGGGGCCTGGAAACACCATATATTTT,TRBJ1-3,NA,NA,TRBV4-3
CASMGTRIEQFF,TGTGCCAGCATGGGGACTAGGATTGAGCAGTTCTTC,TRBJ2-1,NA,TRBD2,TRBV6-5
CASSPLPGQMRDLF,TGCGCCAGCAGCCCCCTTCCCGGACAGATGAGGGATCTCTTC,TRBJ1-2,NA,NA,TRBV5-1
CASSLPGLALWGQFF,TGTGCCAGCAGCTTACCGGGACTAGCACTTTGGGGGCAGTTCTTC,TRBJ2-1,NA,TRBD2,TRBV7-9